This T cell receptor (beta chain) stems from a study of T cell responses to AZD1222 COVID-19 vaccine. This clone was counted only a few times. The length of the CDR3 is 13 residues. The germline V gene encodes CDR1 LNHDA and CDR2 SQIVND (reference sequence). V was clipped by 7 bases and J by 8 bases, with 12 bases between them. Repertoires were generated with immunoSEQ multiplex PCR, while TCRdb's copy carries only in-frame clones and drops some. Here the sample spans fewer than 85,000 clones, 88% being singletons. The chain joins TRBV19 to TRBJ1-6; D might be TRBD1 (6 bases). The TCR sequence derives from an adult who received the MenACWY meningococcal vaccine as a control. The specimen comprised peripheral blood, sampled 28 days after the second dose of the MenACWY control vaccine. In DNA form, the CDR3 reads TGTGCCAGTACTGGCAGGGGTCATTCACCCCTCCACTTT. As protein: CASTGRGHSPLHF.